This T cell receptor beta chain was sequenced for a study of cytomegalovirus exposure and HLA in healthy donors. This clone has just one count. This CDR3 comprises 14 residues. In germline, CDR1 is SGHTA, CDR2 FQGNSA. The V end lost 3 bases, the J end lost 0 bases, and 8 bases lay between the germline ends. The PCR was carried out with 60 Vbeta primers and 13 Jbeta primers. The assay was immunoSEQ multiplex PCR, and TCRdb's table has in-frame clones only and misses some. The sample yields roughly 180,000 clones, approximately 80% seen once. The rearrangement links TRBV7-2 to TRBJ1-1; D uncertain. This clonotype was obtained from a woman aged 18-35 years in good health and CMV-seronegative. Material for sequencing was PBMCs. The CDR3 nucleotides are TGTGCCAGCAGCTTTCTCCAGATGAACACTGAAGCTTTCTTT. Amino acid sequence: CASSFLQMNTEAFF.